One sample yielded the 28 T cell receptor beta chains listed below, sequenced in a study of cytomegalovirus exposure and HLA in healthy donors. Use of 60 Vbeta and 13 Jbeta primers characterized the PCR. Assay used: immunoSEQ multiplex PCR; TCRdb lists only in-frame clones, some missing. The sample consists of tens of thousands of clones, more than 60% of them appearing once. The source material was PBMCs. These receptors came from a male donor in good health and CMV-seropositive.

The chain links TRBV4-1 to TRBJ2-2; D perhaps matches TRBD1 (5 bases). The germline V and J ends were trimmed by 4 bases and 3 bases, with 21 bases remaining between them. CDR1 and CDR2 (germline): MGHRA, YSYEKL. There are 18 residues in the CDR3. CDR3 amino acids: CASSLNRARTTDTGELFF. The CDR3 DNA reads TGCGCCAGCAGCCTTAACCGGGCCCGGACAACGGACACCGGGGAGCTGTTTTTT.

CDR3: CASSVQSGSSGNTIYF. CDR3 in DNA: TGTGCCAGCAGCGTCCAAAGTGGGAGCTCTGGAAACACCATATATTTT. The rearrangement joins TRBV9 to TRBJ1-3, with unresolved D. This CDR3 region has 16 residues. V lost 2 bases, J lost 0 bases, and 12 bases lay in between. Per germline, CDR1 SGDLS and CDR2 YYNGEE.

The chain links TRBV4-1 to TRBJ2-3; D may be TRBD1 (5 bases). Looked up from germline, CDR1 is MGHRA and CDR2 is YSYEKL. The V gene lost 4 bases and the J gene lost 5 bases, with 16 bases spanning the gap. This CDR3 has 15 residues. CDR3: CASSPQGTVGDTQYF. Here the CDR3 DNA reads TGCGCCAGCAGCCCCCAGGGCACGGTGGGAGATACGCAGTATTTT.

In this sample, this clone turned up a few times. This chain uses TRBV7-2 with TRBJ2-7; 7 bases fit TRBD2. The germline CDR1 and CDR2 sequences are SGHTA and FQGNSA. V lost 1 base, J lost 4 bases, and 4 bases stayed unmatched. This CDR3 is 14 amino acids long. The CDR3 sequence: CASSLGGGLYEQYF. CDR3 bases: TGTGCCAGCAGCTTAGGGGGAGGGCTGTACGAGCAGTACTTC.

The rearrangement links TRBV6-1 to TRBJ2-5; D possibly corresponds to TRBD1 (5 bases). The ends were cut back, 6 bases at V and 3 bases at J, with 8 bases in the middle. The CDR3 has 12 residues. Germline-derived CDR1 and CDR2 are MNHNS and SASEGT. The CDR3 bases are TGTGCCAGCAGCCGACAGAAAGAGACCCAGTACTTC. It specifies CASSRQKETQYF.

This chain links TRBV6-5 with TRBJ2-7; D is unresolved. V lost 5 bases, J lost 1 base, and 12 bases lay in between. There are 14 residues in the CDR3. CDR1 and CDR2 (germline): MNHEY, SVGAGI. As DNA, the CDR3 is TGTGCCAGCAGTGATAGGTCGGAGTCCTACGAGCAGTACTTC. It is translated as CASSDRSESYEQYF.

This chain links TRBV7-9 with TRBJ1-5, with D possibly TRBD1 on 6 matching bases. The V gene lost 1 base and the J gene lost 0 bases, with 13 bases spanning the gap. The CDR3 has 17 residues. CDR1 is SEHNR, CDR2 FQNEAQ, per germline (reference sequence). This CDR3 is CASSLVGGAYSNQPQHF. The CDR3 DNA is TGTGCCAGCAGCTTAGTCGGGGGGGCTTATAGCAATCAGCCCCAGCATTTT.

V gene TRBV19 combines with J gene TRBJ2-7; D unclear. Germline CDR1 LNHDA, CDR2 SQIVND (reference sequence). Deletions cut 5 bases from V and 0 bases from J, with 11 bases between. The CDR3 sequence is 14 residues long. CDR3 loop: CASSSTPSSYEQYF. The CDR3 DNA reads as TGTGCCAGTAGTTCGACACCCAGCTCCTACGAGCAGTACTTC. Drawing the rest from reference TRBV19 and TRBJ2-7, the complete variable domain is DGGITQSPKYLFRKEGQNVTLSCEQNLNHDAMYWYRQDPGQGLRLIYYSQIVNDFQKGDIAEGYSVSREKKESFPLTVTSAQKNPTAFYLCASSSTPSSYEQYFGPGTRLTVT.

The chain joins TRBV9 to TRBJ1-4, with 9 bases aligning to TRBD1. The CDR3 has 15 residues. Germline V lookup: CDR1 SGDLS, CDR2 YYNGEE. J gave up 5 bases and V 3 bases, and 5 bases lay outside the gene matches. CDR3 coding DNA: TGTGCCAGCAGCGGGGGGGGGACAGGGAATGAAAAACTGTTTTTT. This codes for CASSGGGTGNEKLFF. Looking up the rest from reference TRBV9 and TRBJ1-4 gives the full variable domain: DSGVTQTPKHLITATGQRVTLRCSPRSGDLSVYWYQQSLDQGLQFLIQYYNGEERAKGNILERFSAQQFPDLHSELNLSSLELGDSALYFCASSGGGTGNEKLFFGSGTQLSVL.

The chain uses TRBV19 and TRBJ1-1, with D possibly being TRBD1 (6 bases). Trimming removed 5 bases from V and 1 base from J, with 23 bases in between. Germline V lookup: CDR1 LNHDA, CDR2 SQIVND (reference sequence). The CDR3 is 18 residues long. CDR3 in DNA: TGTGCCAGTAGTGCCGGGGGGGCTTGGGGCATTCAGAACACTGAAGCTTTCTTT. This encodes CASSAGGAWGIQNTEAFF.

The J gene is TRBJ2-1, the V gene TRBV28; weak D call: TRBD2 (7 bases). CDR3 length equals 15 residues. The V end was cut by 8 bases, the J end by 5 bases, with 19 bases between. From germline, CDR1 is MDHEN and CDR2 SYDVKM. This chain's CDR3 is CASVAWGGAHNEQFF. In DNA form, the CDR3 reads TGTGCCAGCGTCGCTTGGGGGGGGGCCCACAATGAGCAGTTCTTC. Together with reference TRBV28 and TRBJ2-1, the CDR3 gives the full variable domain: DVKVTQSSRYLVKRTGEKVFLECVQDMDHENMFWYRQDPGLGLRLIYFSYDVKMKEKGDIPEGYSVSREKKERFSLILESASTNQTSMYLCASVAWGGAHNEQFFGPGTRLTVL.

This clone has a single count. CDR3 region: CARQTNTEAFF. The CDR3 bases are TGTGCAAGACAGACGAACACTGAAGCTTTCTTT. V is TRBV30 and J is TRBJ1-1; weak D call: TRBD1 (5 bases). The CDR3 extends over 11 amino acids. Germline-derived CDR1 and CDR2 are GTSNPN and SVGIG (reference sequence).

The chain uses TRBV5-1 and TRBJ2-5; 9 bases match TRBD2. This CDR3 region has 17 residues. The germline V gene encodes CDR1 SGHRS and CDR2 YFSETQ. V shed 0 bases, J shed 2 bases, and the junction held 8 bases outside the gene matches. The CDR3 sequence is CASSLEPSGIRQETQYF. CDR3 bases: TGCGCCAGCAGCTTGGAGCCTAGCGGGATAAGGCAAGAGACCCAGTACTTC.

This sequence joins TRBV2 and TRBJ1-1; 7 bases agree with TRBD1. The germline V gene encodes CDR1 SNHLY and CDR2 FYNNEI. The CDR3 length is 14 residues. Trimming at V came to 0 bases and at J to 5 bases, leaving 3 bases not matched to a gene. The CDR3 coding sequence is TGTGCCAGCAGTGAAGCGCTGACAGGGACTGAAGCTTTCTTT. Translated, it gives CASSEALTGTEAFF.

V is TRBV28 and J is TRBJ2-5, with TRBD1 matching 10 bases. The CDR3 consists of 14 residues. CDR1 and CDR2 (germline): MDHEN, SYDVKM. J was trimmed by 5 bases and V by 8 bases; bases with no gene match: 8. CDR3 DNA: TGTGCCAGCCAGACAGGGGGCGTCTCGGAGACCCAGTACTTC. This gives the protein CASQTGGVSETQYF.

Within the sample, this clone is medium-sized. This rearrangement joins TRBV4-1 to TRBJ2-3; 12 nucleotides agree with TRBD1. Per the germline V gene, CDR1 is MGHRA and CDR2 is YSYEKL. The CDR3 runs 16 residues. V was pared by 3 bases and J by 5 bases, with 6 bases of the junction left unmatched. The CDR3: CASSQTGQGARDTQYF. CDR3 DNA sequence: TGCGCCAGCAGCCAGACGGGACAGGGGGCAAGAGATACGCAGTATTTT.

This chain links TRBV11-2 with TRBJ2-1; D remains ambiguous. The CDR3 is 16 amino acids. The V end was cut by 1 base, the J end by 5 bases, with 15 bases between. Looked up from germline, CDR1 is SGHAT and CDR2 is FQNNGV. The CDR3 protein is CASSLAPSRLNNEQFF. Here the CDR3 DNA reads TGTGCCAGCAGCTTAGCCCCCAGCAGGTTGAACAATGAGCAGTTCTTC.

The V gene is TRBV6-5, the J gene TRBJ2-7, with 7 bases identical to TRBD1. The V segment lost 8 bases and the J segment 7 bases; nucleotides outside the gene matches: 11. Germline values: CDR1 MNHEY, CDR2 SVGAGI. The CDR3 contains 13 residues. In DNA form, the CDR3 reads TGTGCCAGCCTAACCGGGACAGCTCTGGAGCAGTACTTC. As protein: CASLTGTALEQYF.

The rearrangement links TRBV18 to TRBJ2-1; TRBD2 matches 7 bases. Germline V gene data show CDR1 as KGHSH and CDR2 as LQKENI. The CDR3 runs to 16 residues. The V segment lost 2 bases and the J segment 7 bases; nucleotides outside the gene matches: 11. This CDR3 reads CASSPTSVGGGNEQFF. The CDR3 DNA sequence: TGTGCCAGCTCACCAACTAGCGTGGGCGGGGGTAATGAGCAGTTCTTC.

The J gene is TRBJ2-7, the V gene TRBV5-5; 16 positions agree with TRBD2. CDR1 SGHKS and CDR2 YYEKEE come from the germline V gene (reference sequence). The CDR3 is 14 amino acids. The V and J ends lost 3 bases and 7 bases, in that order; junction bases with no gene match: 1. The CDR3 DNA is TGTGCCAGCAGCTCGGGACTAGCGGGGGGGGAGCAGTACTTC. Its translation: CASSSGLAGGEQYF. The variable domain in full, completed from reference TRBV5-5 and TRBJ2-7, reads DAGVTQSPTHLIKTRGQQVTLRCSPISGHKSVSWYQQVLGQGPQFIFQYYEKEERGRGNFPDRFSARQFPNYSSELNVNALLLGDSALYLCASSSGLAGGEQYFGPGTRLTVT.

CDR3 coding DNA: TGTGCCAGCAGGGAGACAGGGCCTTACGAGCAGTACTTC. This translates into CASRETGPYEQYF. V and J are TRBV6-4 and TRBJ2-7; 7 nucleotides match TRBD1. After removal of 6 bases from V and 4 bases from J, the junction contained 6 bases not matched to a gene. Looked up from germline, CDR1 is MRHNA and CDR2 is SNTAGT. The CDR3 sequence is 13 residues long.

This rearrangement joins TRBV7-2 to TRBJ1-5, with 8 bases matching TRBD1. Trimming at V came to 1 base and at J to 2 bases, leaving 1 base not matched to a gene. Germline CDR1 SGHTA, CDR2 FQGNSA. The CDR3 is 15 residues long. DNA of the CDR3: TGTGCCAGCAGCTTAGTGACAGGGGGCAATCAGCCCCAGCATTTT. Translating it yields CASSLVTGGNQPQHF.

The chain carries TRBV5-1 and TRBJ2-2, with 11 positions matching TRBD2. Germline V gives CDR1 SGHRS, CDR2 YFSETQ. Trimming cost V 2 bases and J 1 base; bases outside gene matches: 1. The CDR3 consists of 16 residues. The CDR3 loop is CASSFTSGGNTGELFF. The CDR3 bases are TGCGCCAGCAGCTTTACTAGCGGGGGGAACACCGGGGAGCTGTTTTTT.

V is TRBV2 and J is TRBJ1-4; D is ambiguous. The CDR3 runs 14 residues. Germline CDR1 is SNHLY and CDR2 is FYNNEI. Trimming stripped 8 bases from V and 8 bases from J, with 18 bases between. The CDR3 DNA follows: TGTGCCAGCCACCCGTTGGTAGCCCCCGAAAAACTGTTTTTT. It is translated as CASHPLVAPEKLFF.

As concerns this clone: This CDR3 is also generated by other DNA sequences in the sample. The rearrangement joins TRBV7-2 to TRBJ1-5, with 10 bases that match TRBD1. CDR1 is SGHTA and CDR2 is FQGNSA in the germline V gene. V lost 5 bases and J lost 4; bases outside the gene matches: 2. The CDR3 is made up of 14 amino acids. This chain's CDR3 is CASSPGQGNQPQHF. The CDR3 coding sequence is TGTGCCAGCAGCCCGGGACAGGGGAATCAGCCCCAGCATTTT. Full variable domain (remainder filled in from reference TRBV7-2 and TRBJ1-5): GAGVSQSPSNKVTEKGKDVELRCDPISGHTALYWYRQSLGQGLEFLIYFQGNSAPDKSGLPSDRFSAERTGGSVSTLTIQRTQQEDSAVYLCASSPGQGNQPQHFGDGTRLSIL.

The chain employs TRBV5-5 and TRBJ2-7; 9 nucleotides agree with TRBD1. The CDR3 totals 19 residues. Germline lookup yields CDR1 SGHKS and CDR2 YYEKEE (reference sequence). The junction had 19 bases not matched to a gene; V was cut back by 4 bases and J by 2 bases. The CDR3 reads CASSVTGDRVILTTYEQYF. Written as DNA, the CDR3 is TGTGCCAGCAGCGTAACCGGGGACAGGGTGATCCTAACCACCTACGAGCAGTACTTC.

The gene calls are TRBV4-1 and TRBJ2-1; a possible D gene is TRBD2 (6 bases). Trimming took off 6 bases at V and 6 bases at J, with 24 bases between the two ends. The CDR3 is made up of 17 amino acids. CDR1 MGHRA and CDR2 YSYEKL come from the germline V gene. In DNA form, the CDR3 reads TGCGCCAGCAGTCAATCGGACGGGAGAAAAGGGGTCAATGAGCAGTTCTTC. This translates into CASSQSDGRKGVNEQFF.

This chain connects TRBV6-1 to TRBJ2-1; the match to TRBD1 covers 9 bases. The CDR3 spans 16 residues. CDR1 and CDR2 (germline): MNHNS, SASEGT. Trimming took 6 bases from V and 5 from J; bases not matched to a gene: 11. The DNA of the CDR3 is TGTGCCAGCAGGGAACGGACAGGGGAGTCCAACAATGAGCAGTTCTTC. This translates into CASRERTGESNNEQFF.